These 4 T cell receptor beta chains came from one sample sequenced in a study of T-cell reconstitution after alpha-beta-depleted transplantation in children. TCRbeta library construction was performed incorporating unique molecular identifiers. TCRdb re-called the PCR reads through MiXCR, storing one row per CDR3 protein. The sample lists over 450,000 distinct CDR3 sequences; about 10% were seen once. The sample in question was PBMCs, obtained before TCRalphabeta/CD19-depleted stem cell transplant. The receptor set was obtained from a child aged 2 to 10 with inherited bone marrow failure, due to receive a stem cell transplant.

The CDR3: CSARGGAQSASNYGYTF. The CDR3 nucleotides are TGCAGTGCTAGGGGTGGGGCGCAGTCAGCCTCAAACTATGGCTACACCTTC. The V and J genes are TRBV20-1 and TRBJ1-2; perhaps TRBD1 as D (5 bases). Germline loops: CDR1 DFQATT, CDR2 SNEGSKA (reference sequence). Trimming stripped 3 bases from V and 2 bases from J, with 22 bases between. There are 17 residues in the CDR3.

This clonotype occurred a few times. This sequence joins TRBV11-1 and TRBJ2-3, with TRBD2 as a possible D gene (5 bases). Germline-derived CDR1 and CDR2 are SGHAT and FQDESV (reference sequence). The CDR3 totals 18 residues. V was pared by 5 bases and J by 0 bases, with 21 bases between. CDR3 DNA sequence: TGTGCCAGCAGCCTCGGTGTTTGGCGGGCGTCTAGCACAGATACGCAGTATTTT. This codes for CASSLGVWRASSTDTQYF.

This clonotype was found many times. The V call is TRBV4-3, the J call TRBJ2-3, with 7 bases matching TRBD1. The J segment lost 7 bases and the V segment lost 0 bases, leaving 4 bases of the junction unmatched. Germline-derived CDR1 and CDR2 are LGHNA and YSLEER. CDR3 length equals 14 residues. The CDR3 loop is CASSQDPGQYTQYF. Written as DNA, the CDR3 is TGCGCCAGCAGCCAAGATCCGGGACAGTATACGCAGTATTTT.

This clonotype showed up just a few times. The CDR3 nucleotides read TGCAGCGTTGAAGATACTGCCTACTCCTACGAGCAGTACTTC. This encodes CSVEDTAYSYEQYF. J is TRBJ2-7 and V is TRBV29-1; D ambiguous. Germline CDR1 and CDR2: SQVTM and ANQGSEA. CDR3 size: 14 residues. The V and J ends lost 0 bases and 0 bases respectively, with 9 bases between them.